The clone carrying this TCR beta chain was recorded a few times. This specimen comes from a study of CD8+CD57+ T cells in acquired aplastic anemia. The TCR beta profiling, which covered VDJ combination and CDR3 sequence, was carried out using genomic DNA as the template. Via MiXCR, TCRdb re-called the reads, giving one row per CDR3 protein. The sample includes about 290,000 distinct CDR3 sequences, approximately 57% of them seen just once. Sequencing involved patients with CD8+CD57+ cell expansion previously shown by flow cytometry. The study sampled blood from patients who had received no therapy. The germline V gene encodes CDR1 ENHRY and CDR2 SYGVKD. The CDR3 loop spans 14 amino acids. The V segment lost 10 bases and the J segment 6 bases; nucleotides outside the gene matches: 9.

The sequencing input was sorted CD4+, CD8+, or CD8+CD57+ T cells (not recorded which) from PBMCs. The receptor was isolated from a human donor with aplastic anemia. V is TRBV10-3 and J is TRBJ1-6; 7 positions agree with TRBD1. The CDR3, as DNA: TGTGCCAGCAGCCGGGACAGCGGTAATTCACCCCTCCACTTT. Translation: CASSRDSGNSPLHF.